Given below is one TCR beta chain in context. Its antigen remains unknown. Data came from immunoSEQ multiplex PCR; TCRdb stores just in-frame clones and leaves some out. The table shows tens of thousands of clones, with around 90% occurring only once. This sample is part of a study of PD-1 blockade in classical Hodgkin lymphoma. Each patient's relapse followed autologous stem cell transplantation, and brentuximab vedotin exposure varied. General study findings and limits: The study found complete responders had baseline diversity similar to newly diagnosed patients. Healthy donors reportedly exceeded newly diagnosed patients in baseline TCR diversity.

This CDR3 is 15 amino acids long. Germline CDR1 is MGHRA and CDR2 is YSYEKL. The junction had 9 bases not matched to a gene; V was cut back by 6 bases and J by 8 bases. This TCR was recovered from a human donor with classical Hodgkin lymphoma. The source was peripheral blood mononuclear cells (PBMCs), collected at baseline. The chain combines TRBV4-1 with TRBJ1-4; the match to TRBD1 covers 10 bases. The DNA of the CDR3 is TGCGCCAGCAGAAAAATCGGACAGGGGGACGAAAAACTGTTTTTT. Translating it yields CASRKIGQGDEKLFF.